Below are 4 T cell receptor beta chains sequenced from a single sample in a study of beta chain features in type 1 diabetes. Broader study findings: Shorter TCRB CDR3s, moderately but significantly so, marked every one of the four CD4+ subsets in Type 1 diabetes patients.

Expressed TCRB transcripts got sequenced, as all isolated RNA was reverse transcribed. This table comes from immunoSEQ multiplex PCR, and its TCRdb copy is limited to in-frame clones, with some not included. The data hold 500,000 to 850,000 clones, with roughly 13% observed a single time. Their target antigens are unknown. Input material: naive CD4+ T cells from blood. The receptors originated from a man between 18 and 35 years old with type 1 diabetes.

This chain links TRBV7-6 with TRBJ2-1; no reliable D call. The V end was cut by 1 base, the J end by 2 bases, with 9 bases between. The germline V gene encodes CDR1 SGHVS and CDR2 FNYEAQ. The length of the CDR3 is 15 residues. The DNA of the CDR3 is TGTGCCAGCAGCTTAGAGGCACGTACCTACAATGAGCAGTTCTTC. It encodes CASSLEARTYNEQFF.

This chain joins TRBV5-1 and TRBJ2-7; D is possibly TRBD1 (5 bases). The germline V and J ends were trimmed by 0 bases and 6 bases, with 10 bases remaining between them. The CDR3 has 13 residues. Per germline, CDR1 SGHRS and CDR2 YFSETQ. DNA of the CDR3: TGCGCCAGCAGCTTGGAGGCAGGGATCGAGCAGTACTTC. Protein product: CASSLEAGIEQYF.

V is TRBV11-2 and J is TRBJ2-2; D remains unclear. The CDR3 contains 15 residues. Germline V gene data show CDR1 as SGHAT and CDR2 as FQNNGV. V lost 5 bases and J lost 1, with 11 bases in between. The CDR3 here is CASSPIRRNTGELFF. The DNA for the CDR3 is TGTGCCAGCAGCCCGATACGGCGGAACACCGGGGAGCTGTTTTTT.

V usage is TRBV9 and J usage is TRBJ2-2; D remains unclear. This CDR3 has 17 amino acids. The V gene lost 4 bases and the J gene lost 1 base, with 17 bases spanning the gap. Germline CDR1 reads SGDLS; CDR2 reads YYNGEE. CDR3 DNA sequence: TGTGCCAGCAGCCCCGGCCCAGTTGCCTGGAACACCGGGGAGCTGTTTTTT. Translated, it gives CASSPGPVAWNTGELFF.